Detailed here is one TCR beta chain. Its target is not known. Thyroid surgery had not been preceded by any treatment in any patient. Authors' data handling: Across clinicopathological groups, CDR3 differences served as the basis for building a distant-metastasis classifier for papillary thyroid cancer. TCRdb used MiXCR to call clones anew from the PCR reads. The V and J calls and clone size are TCRdb's, not the authors'. The profile covers more than 15,000 clones, with 27% appearing a single time and about 13% taken by the ten largest. The record originates from a study of metastatic and nonmetastatic thyroid tumors. Study as a whole: From malignant and benign thyroid patients, repertoires in blood and in tumor or nodule tissue were compared. Whole-study results and caveats: Malignant tumors reportedly showed significantly higher TCR beta diversity than benign nodules in both blood and tumor.

Germline V gene sequence: CDR1 GTSNPN, CDR2 SVGIG (reference sequence). This CDR3 contains 13 residues. V lost 3 bases, J lost 8 bases, and 16 bases lay in between. The sequenced material came from adjacent normal tissue. V is TRBV30 and J is TRBJ1-2, with unresolved D. The TCR comes from a female donor with papillary thyroid cancer or a benign thyroid nodule (not recorded which). Some clones in this sample may be carry-over from other donors' samples. This CDR3 is CAWRRQASGGYTF. CDR3 nucleotide sequence: TGTGCCTGGAGGAGGCAGGCCAGTGGGGGCTACACCTTC.